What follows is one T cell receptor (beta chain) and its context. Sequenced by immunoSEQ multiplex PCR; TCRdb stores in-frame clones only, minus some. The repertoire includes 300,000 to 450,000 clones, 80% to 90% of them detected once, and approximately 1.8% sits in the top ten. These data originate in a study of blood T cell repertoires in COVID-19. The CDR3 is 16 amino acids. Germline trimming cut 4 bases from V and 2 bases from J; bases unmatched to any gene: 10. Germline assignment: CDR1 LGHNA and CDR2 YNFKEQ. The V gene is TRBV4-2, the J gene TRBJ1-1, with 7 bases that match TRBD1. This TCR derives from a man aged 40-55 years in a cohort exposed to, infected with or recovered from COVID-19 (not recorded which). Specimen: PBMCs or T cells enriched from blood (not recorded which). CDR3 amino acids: CASSPLGDSDNTEAFF. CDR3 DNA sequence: TGTGCCAGCAGCCCCCTAGGGGACAGCGATAACACTGAAGCTTTCTTT.